Listed below are T cell receptor beta chains from one sample, sequenced in a study of T cells after yellow fever vaccination. MiXCR was run by TCRdb on the 5' RACE reads, yielding one entry per CDR3 protein. The sample carries some 420,000 distinct CDR3 sequences, about 17% recorded once. This sample comprised PBMCs, obtained before the yellow fever booster vaccination. These receptors were collected from a man aged 18 to 29 who received the YFV17D yellow fever vaccine. CDR3s include the opening cysteine and the closing phenylalanine or tryptophan. A D gene is named only where the DNA matches it firmly. Clone size appears in some rows only: once, few, many, or a class for an expanded clone.

D gene,clone size,V gene,J gene,CDR3 DNA,CDR3 protein
.,.,TRBV5-1,TRBJ1-1,TGCGCCAGCAGCTCCCGGGTCGCAGGCACTGAAGCTTTCTTT,CASSSRVAGTEAFF
TRBD1,few,TRBV19,TRBJ1-1,TGTGCCAGTAGTCGACAGGGGTTGCTTACTGAAGCTTTCTTT,CASSRQGLLTEAFF
TRBD1,few,TRBV4-1,TRBJ1-2,TGCGCCAGCAGCCAGGGGACAGGGGATAACTATGGCTACACCTTC,CASSQGTGDNYGYTF
.,.,TRBV6-1,TRBJ1-2,TGTGCCAGCAGTGAAGCGGGGTCGGACTATGGCTACACCTTC,CASSEAGSDYGYTF
.,many,TRBV15,TRBJ2-5,TGTGCCACCTCTCCGGCGGCAGGGGCCGTCCAAGAGACCCAGTACTTC,CATSPAAGAVQETQYF
TRBD2,once,TRBV12-3/TRBV12-4,TRBJ2-3,TGTGCCAGCAGTCCCGAGGCTAGCGGGGGGATTACAGATACGCAGTATTTT,CASSPEASGGITDTQYF
.,many,TRBV6-2/TRBV6-3,TRBJ2-2,TGTGCCAGCAGTTACGGTGGGGCGCCGGTCCTACACACCGGGGAGCTGTTTTTT,CASSYGGAPVLHTGELFF
.,.,TRBV7-3,TRBJ2-3,TGTGCCAGCAGCTTAAAGCTGGCGGGCACAGATACGCAGTATTTT,CASSLKLAGTDTQYF
.,few,TRBV7-2,TRBJ2-5,TGTGCCAGCAGCTTTTCATTCCGAGAGACCCAGTACTTC,CASSFSFRETQYF
.,few,TRBV29-1,TRBJ2-5,TGCAGCGTTGGACGGGGCAGTACCGGCCAAGAGACCCAGTACTTC,CSVGRGSTGQETQYF
.,.,TRBV4-3,TRBJ2-7,TGCGCCAGCAGCCCAGGCTCGGCAGCCCTCTACGAGCAGTACTTC,CASSPGSAALYEQYF
TRBD1,few,TRBV2,TRBJ1-6,TGTGCCAGCAGTTCACGGACAGGGAGAAATTCACCCCTCCACTTT,CASSSRTGRNSPLHF
TRBD1,few,TRBV20-1,TRBJ2-7,TGCAGTGCTAGGCCGGACAGGGAAACCCTAATTCCCTACGAGCAGTACTTC,CSARPDRETLIPYEQYF
.,.,TRBV15,TRBJ2-1,TGTGCCACCAGCAACGGCTACAATGAGCAGTTCTTC,CATSNGYNEQFF
TRBD2,.,TRBV29-1,TRBJ2-3,TGCAGCGCTGTCCCCACTGGACTAGCGGGGGCACATAGCACAGATACGCAGTATTTT,CSAVPTGLAGAHSTDTQYF
.,.,TRBV30,TRBJ1-1,TGTGCCTGGAGTGTTTCTGGATTCACTGAAGCTTTCTTT,CAWSVSGFTEAFF
.,.,TRBV6-5,TRBJ1-4,TGTGCCAGCAGAGACAAGGCAGGCGGTGGGGAAAAACTGTTTTTT,CASRDKAGGGEKLFF
.,.,TRBV5-6,TRBJ1-2,TGTGCCAGCAGCTTGCCGGGGAAAGGGGATGGCTACACCTTC,CASSLPGKGDGYTF
.,.,TRBV6-6,TRBJ1-2,TGTGCCAGCAACCTCCCCTTGGGGGGCGATGGCTACACCTTC,CASNLPLGGDGYTF
TRBD2,.,TRBV6-5,TRBJ2-2,TGTGCCAGCACCACCGGGAGGGCGGGGAGACGGACCGGGGAGCTGTTTTTT,CASTTGRAGRRTGELFF
.,few,TRBV4-3,TRBJ2-7,TGCGCCAGCAGCCGCATGCGGGCCCCGGGGTACGAGCAGTACTTC,CASSRMRAPGYEQYF
TRBD2,.,TRBV5-1,TRBJ2-3,TGCGCCAGCAGGGATTTAGCGGGCCGCACAGATACGCAGTATTTT,CASRDLAGRTDTQYF
.,few,TRBV7-2,TRBJ2-7,TGTGCCAGCAGCCCCTTGGGTATCGTACCCCAGGTCGAGCAGTACTTC,CASSPLGIVPQVEQYF
TRBD1,.,TRBV24-1,TRBJ2-1,TGTGCCACCAGTGGGGACAGCAATGAGCAGTTCTTC,CATSGDSNEQFF
.,.,TRBV29-1,TRBJ2-3,TGCAGCGCTGAAGTCAGGCGGACCACAGATACGCAGTATTTT,CSAEVRRTTDTQYF
TRBD1,few,TRBV15,TRBJ2-3,TGTGCCACCAGCAGAAGACAGGGGGATGGGGATACGCAGTATTTT,CATSRRQGDGDTQYF
.,many,TRBV12-3/TRBV12-4,TRBJ2-7,TGTGCCATCTCAAGGACTTCGAAAAACGAGCAGTACTTC,CAISRTSKNEQYF
TRBD1,few,TRBV12-3/TRBV12-4,TRBJ2-1,TGTGCCAGCAGTTTAGGGACAGGGGTTCTCGATGAGCAGTTCTTC,CASSLGTGVLDEQFF
TRBD1,.,TRBV5-1,TRBJ2-1,TGCGCCAGCAACACAGGGGGGACAAACTACAATGAGCAGTTCTTC,CASNTGGTNYNEQFF
TRBD1,.,TRBV10-3,TRBJ2-5,TGTGCCACCCAGGGGACAGGGGATCGGGAAGAGACCCAGTACTTC,CATQGTGDREETQYF
.,many,TRBV20-1,TRBJ1-2,TGCAGTGAGGGGGGAGACTATGGCTACACCTTC,CSEGGDYGYTF
TRBD2,few,TRBV5-4,TRBJ2-3,TGTGCCAGCAGATTGACTAGCGGGGCTACAGATACGCAGTATTTT,CASRLTSGATDTQYF
TRBD1,.,TRBV4-1,TRBJ1-2,TGCGCCAGCAGCCGCCCGGGACAGGGAGACTATGGCTACACCTTC,CASSRPGQGDYGYTF
TRBD2,few,TRBV5-1,TRBJ2-5,TGCGCCAGCAGCTTGACGGGGGGGCAAGAGACCCAGTACTTC,CASSLTGGQETQYF
.,.,TRBV7-3,TRBJ2-1,TGTGCCAGCAGCTTAGGTGCGGGTTTCTACAATGAGCAGTTCTTC,CASSLGAGFYNEQFF
TRBD1,.,TRBV5-1,TRBJ2-2,TGCGCCAGCAGCCCGGGACAGGGGCTGGGCGGGGAGCTGTTTTTT,CASSPGQGLGGELFF
TRBD1,.,TRBV27,TRBJ2-7,TGTGCCAGCAGGCCTACGGGACAGATCTACGAGCAGTACTTC,CASRPTGQIYEQYF
.,.,TRBV12-3/TRBV12-4,TRBJ1-2,TGTGCCAGCAGTATTACTAACTATGGCTACACCTTC,CASSITNYGYTF
TRBD1,.,TRBV2,TRBJ1-5,TGTGCCAGCAGTGGAGGACAGGCAATCAATCAGCCCCAGCATTTT,CASSGGQAINQPQHF
.,.,TRBV7-9,TRBJ1-2,TGTGCCAGCACCCCCAGTGGCCAGAATCAAAATGGCTACACCTTC,CASTPSGQNQNGYTF
.,many,TRBV4-3,TRBJ1-6,TGCGCCAGCAGCCAAGAAGCTAAGGATTCACCCCTCCACTTT,CASSQEAKDSPLHF
.,.,TRBV18,TRBJ2-3,TGTGCCAGCTCACCAGGGGGGCACTTCACAGATACGCAGTATTTT,CASSPGGHFTDTQYF
.,.,TRBV11-2,TRBJ2-1,TGTGCCAGCAGTTTACCGGGGTTACACTTGAATGAGCAGTTCTTC,CASSLPGLHLNEQFF
.,.,TRBV4-1,TRBJ2-2,TGCGCCAGCAGCCAAGGCCCCGGGGACGGGACCGGGGAGCTGTTTTTT,CASSQGPGDGTGELFF
.,.,TRBV6-5,TRBJ1-6,TGTGCCAGCACCGTGACAGGCGATCCTTACAATTCACCCCTCCACTTT,CASTVTGDPYNSPLHF
.,.,TRBV29-1,TRBJ2-3,TGCAGCGTTGATTCGTCGCCGGGGGCTGCAGGGTATTTT,CSVDSSPGAAGYF
.,.,TRBV6-1,TRBJ2-1,TGTGCCAGCAGACCCCTTGCGGGGCGTTCCTACAATGAGCAGTTCTTC,CASRPLAGRSYNEQFF
TRBD1,.,TRBV7-8,TRBJ1-2,TGTGCCAGCAGCTTTCGGACAGGCGGTGGCTACACCTTC,CASSFRTGGGYTF
.,.,TRBV6-1,TRBJ1-4,TGTGCCAGCAGTCCCGATCGAGAAAAACTGTTTTTT,CASSPDREKLFF
.,.,TRBV6-6,TRBJ2-3,TGTGCCAGCAGAAGAACCGGGCCGAGCACAGATACGCAGTATTTT,CASRRTGPSTDTQYF
TRBD2,few,TRBV20-1,TRBJ2-5,TGCAGTGCTAGGGCCCCGGGGCGGGGGGATCAAGAGACCCAGTACTTC,CSARAPGRGDQETQYF
.,few,TRBV5-1,TRBJ1-1,TGCGCCAGCAGCTTCAGGGACTTCAACACTGAAGCTTTCTTT,CASSFRDFNTEAFF
.,few,TRBV27,TRBJ1-5,TGTGCCAGCAGTTTATCGATCCTTCAGCCCCAGCATTTT,CASSLSILQPQHF